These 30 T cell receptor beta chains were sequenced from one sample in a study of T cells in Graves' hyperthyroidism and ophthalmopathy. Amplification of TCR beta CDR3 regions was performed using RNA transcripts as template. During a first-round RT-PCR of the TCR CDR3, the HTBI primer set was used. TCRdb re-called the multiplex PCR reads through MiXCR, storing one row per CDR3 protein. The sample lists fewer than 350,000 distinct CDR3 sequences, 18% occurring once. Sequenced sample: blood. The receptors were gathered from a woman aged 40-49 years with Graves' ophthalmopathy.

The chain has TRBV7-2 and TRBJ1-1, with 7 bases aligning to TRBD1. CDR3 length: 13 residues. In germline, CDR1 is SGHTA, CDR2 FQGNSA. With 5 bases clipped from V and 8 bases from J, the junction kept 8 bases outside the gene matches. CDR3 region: CASSTNQGGEAFF. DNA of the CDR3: TGTGCCAGCAGCACAAATCAGGGGGGGGAAGCTTTCTTT.

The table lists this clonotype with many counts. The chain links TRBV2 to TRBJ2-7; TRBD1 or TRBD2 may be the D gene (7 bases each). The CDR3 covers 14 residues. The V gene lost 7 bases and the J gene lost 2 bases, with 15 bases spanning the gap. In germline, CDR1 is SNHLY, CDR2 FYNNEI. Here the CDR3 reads CASTGGTVTYEQYF. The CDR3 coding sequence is TGTGCCAGCACCGGGGGGACAGTCACCTACGAGCAGTACTTC.

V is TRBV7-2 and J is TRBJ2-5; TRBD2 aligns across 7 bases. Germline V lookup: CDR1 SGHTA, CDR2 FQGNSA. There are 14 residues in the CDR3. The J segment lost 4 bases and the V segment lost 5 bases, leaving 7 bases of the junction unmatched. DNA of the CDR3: TGTGCCAGCAGCCTGGGGGGGGTTTTAGAGACCCAGTACTTC. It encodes CASSLGGVLETQYF.

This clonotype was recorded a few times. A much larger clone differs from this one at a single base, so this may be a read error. CDR3 residues: CASSFGNIQYF. CDR3 nucleotide sequence: TGTGCCAGCAGTTTCGGAAACATTCAGTACTTC. This rearrangement joins TRBV27 to TRBJ2-4; unclear D gene. The CDR3 is 11 residues long. Per the germline V gene, CDR1 is MNHEY and CDR2 is SMNVEV (reference sequence). V lost 3 bases and J lost 6, with 3 bases in between.

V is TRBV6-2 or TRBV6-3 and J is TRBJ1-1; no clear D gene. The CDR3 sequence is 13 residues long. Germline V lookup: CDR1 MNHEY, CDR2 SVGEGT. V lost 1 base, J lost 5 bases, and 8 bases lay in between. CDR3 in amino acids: CASSYLKGTEAFF. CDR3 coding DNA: TGTGCCAGCAGTTACTTGAAAGGTACTGAAGCTTTCTTT.

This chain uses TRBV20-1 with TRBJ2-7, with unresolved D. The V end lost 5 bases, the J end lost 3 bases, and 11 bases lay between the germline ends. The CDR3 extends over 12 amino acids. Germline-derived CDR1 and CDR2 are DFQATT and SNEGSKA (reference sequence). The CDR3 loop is CSAPRSFYEQYF. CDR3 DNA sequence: TGCAGTGCTCCAAGGTCGTTCTACGAGCAGTACTTC.

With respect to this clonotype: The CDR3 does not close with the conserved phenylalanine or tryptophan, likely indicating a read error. The CDR3 loop is CASSLAGLSTDTQYS. The CDR3 coding sequence is TGTGCCAGCAGCTTAGCGGGGCTTAGCACAGATACGCAGTATTCT. The chain combines TRBV7-2 with TRBJ2-3; the D gene is possibly TRBD1 (5 bases). Trimming pared 0 bases from V and 0 bases from J, leaving 7 bases between. Per germline, CDR1 SGHTA and CDR2 FQGNSA. This CDR3 comprises 15 residues.

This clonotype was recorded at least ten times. Here the CDR3 reads CAWRTRAQETQYF. The CDR3 DNA reads TGTGCCTGGAGGACCCGAGCTCAAGAGACCCAGTACTTC. The chain combines TRBV30 with TRBJ2-5, with D unresolved. The germline V gene encodes CDR1 GTSNPN and CDR2 SVGIG (reference sequence). This CDR3 is 13 amino acids long. The germline V and J ends were trimmed by 3 bases and 2 bases, with 10 bases remaining between them.

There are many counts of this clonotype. CDR3 nucleotide sequence: TGTGCCTGGTCCCTACGGTCCCAAGAGACCCAGTACTTC. This sequence encodes CAWSLRSQETQYF. The chain uses TRBV30 and TRBJ2-5; no clear D gene. The germline CDR1 and CDR2 sequences are GTSNPN and SVGIG (reference sequence). The CDR3 is 13 residues long. The V end lost 5 bases, the J end lost 1 base, and 11 bases lay between the germline ends.

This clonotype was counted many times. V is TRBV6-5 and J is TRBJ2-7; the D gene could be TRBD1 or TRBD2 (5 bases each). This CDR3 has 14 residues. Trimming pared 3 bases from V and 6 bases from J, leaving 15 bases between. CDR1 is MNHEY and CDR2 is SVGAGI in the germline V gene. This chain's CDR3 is CASSYAGRAGEQYF. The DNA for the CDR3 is TGTGCCAGCAGTTATGCGGGCAGGGCGGGCGAGCAGTACTTC.

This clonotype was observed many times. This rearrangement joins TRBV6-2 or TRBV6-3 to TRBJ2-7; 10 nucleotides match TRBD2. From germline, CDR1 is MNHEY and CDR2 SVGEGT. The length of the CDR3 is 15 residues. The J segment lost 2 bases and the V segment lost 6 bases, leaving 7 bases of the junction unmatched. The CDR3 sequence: CASSRGLAVTYEQYF. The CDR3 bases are TGTGCCAGCAGCCGAGGACTAGCGGTAACCTACGAGCAGTACTTC.

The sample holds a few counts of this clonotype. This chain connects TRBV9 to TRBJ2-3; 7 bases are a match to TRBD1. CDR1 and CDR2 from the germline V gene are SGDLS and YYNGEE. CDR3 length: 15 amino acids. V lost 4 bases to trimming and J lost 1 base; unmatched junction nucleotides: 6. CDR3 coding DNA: TGTGCCAGCAGCAACAACGGACAGGGCACAGATACGCAGTATTTT. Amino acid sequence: CASSNNGQGTDTQYF.

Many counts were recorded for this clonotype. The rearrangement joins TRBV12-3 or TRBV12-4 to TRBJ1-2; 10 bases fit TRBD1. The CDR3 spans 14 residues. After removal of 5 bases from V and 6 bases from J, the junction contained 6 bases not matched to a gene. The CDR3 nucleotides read TGTGCCAGCAGTCTCCGGGACAGGGGCAATGGCTACACCTTC. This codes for CASSLRDRGNGYTF.

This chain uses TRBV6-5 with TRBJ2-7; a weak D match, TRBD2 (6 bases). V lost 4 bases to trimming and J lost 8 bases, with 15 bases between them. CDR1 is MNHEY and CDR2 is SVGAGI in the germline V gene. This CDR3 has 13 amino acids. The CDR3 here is CASSLDGRFQQYF. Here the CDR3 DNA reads TGTGCCAGCAGTTTAGACGGGAGATTTCAGCAGTACTTC.

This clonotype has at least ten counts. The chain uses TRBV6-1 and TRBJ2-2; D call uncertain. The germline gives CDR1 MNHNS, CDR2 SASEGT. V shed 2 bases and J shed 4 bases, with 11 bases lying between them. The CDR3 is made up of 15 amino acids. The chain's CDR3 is CASSEFRRITGELFF. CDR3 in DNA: TGTGCCAGCAGTGAATTCAGACGGATCACCGGGGAGCTGTTTTTT.

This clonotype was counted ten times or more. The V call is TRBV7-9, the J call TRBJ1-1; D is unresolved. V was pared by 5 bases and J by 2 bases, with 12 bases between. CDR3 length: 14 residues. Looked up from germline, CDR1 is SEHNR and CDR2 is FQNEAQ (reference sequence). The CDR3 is CASSAPGPNTEAFF. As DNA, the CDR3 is TGTGCCAGCAGCGCCCCAGGTCCAAACACTGAAGCTTTCTTT.

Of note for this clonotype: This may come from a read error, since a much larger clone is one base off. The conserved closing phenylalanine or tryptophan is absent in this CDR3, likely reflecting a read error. The DNA for the CDR3 is TGTGCCAGCAGCCAAGTGACGAGCTCTGGAAACACCATATATCTT. Its protein is CASSQVTSSGNTIYL. V is TRBV4-2 and J is TRBJ1-3; D ambiguous. The CDR3 loop spans 15 amino acids. Trimming pared 1 base from V and 0 bases from J, leaving 7 bases between. In germline, CDR1 is LGHNA, CDR2 YNFKEQ.

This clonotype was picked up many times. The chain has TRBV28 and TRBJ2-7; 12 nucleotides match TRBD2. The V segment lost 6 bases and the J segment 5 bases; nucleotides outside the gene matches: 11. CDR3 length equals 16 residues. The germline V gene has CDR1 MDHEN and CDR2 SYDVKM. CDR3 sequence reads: CASRLLTSGRSHEQYF. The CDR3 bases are TGTGCCAGCAGACTTTTGACTAGCGGGAGATCCCACGAGCAGTACTTC.

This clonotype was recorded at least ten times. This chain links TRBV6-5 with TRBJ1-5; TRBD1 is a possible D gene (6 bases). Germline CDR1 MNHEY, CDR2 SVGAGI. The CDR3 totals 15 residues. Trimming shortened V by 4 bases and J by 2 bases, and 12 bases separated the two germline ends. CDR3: CASSSDRLGNQPQHF. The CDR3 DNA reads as TGTGCCAGCAGTTCTGACAGGTTGGGCAATCAGCCCCAGCATTTT.

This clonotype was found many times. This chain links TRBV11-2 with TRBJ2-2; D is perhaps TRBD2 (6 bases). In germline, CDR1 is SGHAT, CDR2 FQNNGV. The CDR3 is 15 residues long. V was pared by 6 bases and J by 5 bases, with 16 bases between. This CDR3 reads CASRQIAGNTGELFF. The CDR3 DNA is TGTGCCAGCAGACAAATTGCGGGAAATACCGGGGAGCTGTTTTTT.

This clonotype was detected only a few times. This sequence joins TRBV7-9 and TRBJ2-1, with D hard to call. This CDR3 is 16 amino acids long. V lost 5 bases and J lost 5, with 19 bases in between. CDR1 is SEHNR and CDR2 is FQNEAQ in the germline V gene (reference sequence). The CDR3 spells CASSLVSAAVDNEQFF. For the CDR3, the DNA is TGTGCCAGCAGCCTTGTCTCGGCAGCTGTTGACAATGAGCAGTTCTTC.

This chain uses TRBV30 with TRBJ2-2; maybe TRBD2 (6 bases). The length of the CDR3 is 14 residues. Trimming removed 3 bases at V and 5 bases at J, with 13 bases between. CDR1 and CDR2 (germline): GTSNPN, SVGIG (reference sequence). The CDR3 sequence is CAWRTRGATGELFF. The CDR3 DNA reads TGTGCCTGGAGGACTAGAGGTGCGACCGGGGAGCTGTTTTTT.

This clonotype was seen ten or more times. The CDR3 sequence is CASSVQGLGGYTF. Written as DNA, the CDR3 is TGTGCCAGCAGCGTACAGGGCCTGGGTGGCTACACCTTC. The genes are TRBV11-2 and TRBJ1-2; D is possibly TRBD1 (6 bases). The CDR3 is made up of 13 amino acids. The V end was cut by 5 bases, the J end by 7 bases, with 14 bases between. From germline, CDR1 is SGHAT and CDR2 FQNNGV.

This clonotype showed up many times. The CDR3 DNA reads TGCAGTGCTAGTGTGGGGGAACCGAAAGAGACCCAGTACTTC. Its protein product is CSASVGEPKETQYF. The chain has TRBV20-1 and TRBJ2-5; TRBD1 or TRBD2 may be the D gene (5 bases each). The CDR3 sequence is 14 residues long. V was cut by 3 bases and J by 3 bases, with 14 bases left in between. Germline-derived CDR1 and CDR2 are DFQATT and SNEGSKA (reference sequence).

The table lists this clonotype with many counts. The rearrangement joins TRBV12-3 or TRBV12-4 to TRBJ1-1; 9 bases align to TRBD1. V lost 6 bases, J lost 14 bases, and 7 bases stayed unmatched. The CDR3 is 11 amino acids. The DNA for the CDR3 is TGTGCCAGCAGGGACAGGGGTTCTGCCTTCTTT. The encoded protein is CASRDRGSAFF.

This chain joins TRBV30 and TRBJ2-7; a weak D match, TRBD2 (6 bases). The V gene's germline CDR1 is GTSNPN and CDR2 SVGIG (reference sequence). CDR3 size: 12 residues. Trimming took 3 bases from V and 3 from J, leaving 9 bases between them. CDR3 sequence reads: CAWSPGLYEQYF. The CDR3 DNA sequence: TGTGCCTGGAGCCCGGGACTCTACGAGCAGTACTTC.

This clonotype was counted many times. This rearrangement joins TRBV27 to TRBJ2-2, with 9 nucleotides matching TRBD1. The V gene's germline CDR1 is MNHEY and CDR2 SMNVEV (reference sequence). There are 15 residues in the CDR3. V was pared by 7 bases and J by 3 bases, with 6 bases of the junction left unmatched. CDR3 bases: TGTGCCAGCAACCCGGGACAGGGATACACCGGGGAGCTGTTTTTT. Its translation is CASNPGQGYTGELFF.

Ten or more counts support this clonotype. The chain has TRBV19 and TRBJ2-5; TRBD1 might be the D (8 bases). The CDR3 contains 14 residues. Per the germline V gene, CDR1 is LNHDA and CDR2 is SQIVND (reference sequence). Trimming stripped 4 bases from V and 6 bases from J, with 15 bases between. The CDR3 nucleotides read TGTGCCAGTAGTACCGGACAGGGAGGGAAGACCCAGTACTTC. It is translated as CASSTGQGGKTQYF.

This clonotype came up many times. The CDR3 loop reads CASRILGGNTGELFF. CDR3 nucleotide sequence: TGTGCCAGTAGAATCTTGGGGGGCAACACCGGGGAGCTGTTTTTT. The chain couples TRBV19 to TRBJ2-2, with D possibly called TRBD1 or TRBD2 (6 bases each). The CDR3 has 15 residues. Germline CDR1 is LNHDA and CDR2 is SQIVND (reference sequence). Trimming took off 6 bases at V and 2 bases at J, with 13 bases between the two ends.

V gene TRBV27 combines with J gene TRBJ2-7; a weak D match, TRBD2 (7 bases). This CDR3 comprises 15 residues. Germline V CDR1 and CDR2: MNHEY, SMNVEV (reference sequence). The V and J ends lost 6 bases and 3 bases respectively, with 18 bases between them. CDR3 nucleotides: TGTGCCAGCAGCCCGCGGGGGCCTTCATACTACGAGCAGTACTTC. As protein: CASSPRGPSYYEQYF.